This T cell receptor (beta chain) was captured in a study of a mutant IDH1 vaccine in newly diagnosed glioma (dated by TCRdb to the early 2020s). For the wider study: The roughly 33 treated patients were approximately 62% male and around 40% female, with a mean age of approximately 40 years. Before enrollment, patients had received standard therapy of radiotherapy alone, temozolomide alone, or radiochemotherapy with temozolomide; most received the combination. Six visits were used for peripheral blood collection: V03 (baseline), V05, V07, V10, V12 and V13. Longitudinal TCRB deep sequencing was performed for some 25 treated patients wherever samples were available for exploratory analyses. Summary of the overall study and its limitations: The authors noted that analyses of patient blood samples could not be reproduced because of sample limitations. Immune responses induced by the vaccine were seen in approximately 93% of patients across multiple MHC alleles. No apparent relationship was observed between pseudoprogression and alterations in the top peripheral T cell clonotypes detected by TCRB sequencing. PBMC samples for TCRB deep sequencing were selected based on availability.

Library prep was done by the immunoSEQ multiplex PCR assay. Following the manufacturer's protocol, the hsTCRB Kit was used to amplify rearranged TCR beta chain sequences. An Illumina MiSeq was used to sequence the TCRB libraries. From the authors' description of their analysis: Demultiplexing, trimming and gene mapping were performed with the kit vendor's proprietary platform. TCRdb carries this immuneACCESS record with in-frame sequences only. Its versions omit some clonotypes, under half of them owing to an unresolved V gene in the studies checked, with the rest unexplained. D and trimming were read from the DNA, whereas the V and J calls and clone size are those reported in that table. The sample yields around 87,000 clones; 83% were counted once. Jointly, the top ten make up 7% to 8% of the sample. The sample's time point label, in plain terms: baseline, week 1 (first vaccination visit). The sample's treatment or condition, from its label and the paper: pre-vaccination baseline after standard-of-care therapy. Donors had newly diagnosed WHO grade 3 or 4 IDH1-mutant astrocytomas with loss of nuclear ATRX. The samples were drawn from NOA16, a multicentre, single-arm, open-label phase I trial in Germany that tested a mutant IDH1 peptide vaccine in humans for the first time. Visit V03 blood draws served as the baseline sample for immunogenicity testing. Genomic DNA for TCRB sequencing was isolated from EDTA blood with the DNeasy Blood and Tissue Kit.

This clone has only a few counts. What antigen it recognizes has not been identified. No base qualities exist here, and no much larger clone lies one base off it. The same CDR3 is also encoded by other DNA sequences in this sample. From its cysteine to its phenylalanine, the CDR3 spans 13 amino acids. The retained sequence is limited to the CDR3, 39 bases, with the frame set at the first base. V loses 5 bases at its end and J loses 4 bases; junction bases beyond the gene matches: 3. Looking up the germline V gene (reference sequence) yields CDR1 LNHDA and CDR2 SQIVND. This sequence uses TRBV19 and TRBJ1-1; TRBD1 lines up with 8 middle nucleotides. The sequencing used PBMCs, collected from a glioma patient treated with radiotherapy, temozolomide or both. This clonotype was sampled from a woman between 50 and 59 years old with glioma. The DNA is as follows: TGTGCCAGTAGTTCAGGGGGCGGCACTGAAGCTTTCTTT. It translates as CASSSGGGTEAFF.